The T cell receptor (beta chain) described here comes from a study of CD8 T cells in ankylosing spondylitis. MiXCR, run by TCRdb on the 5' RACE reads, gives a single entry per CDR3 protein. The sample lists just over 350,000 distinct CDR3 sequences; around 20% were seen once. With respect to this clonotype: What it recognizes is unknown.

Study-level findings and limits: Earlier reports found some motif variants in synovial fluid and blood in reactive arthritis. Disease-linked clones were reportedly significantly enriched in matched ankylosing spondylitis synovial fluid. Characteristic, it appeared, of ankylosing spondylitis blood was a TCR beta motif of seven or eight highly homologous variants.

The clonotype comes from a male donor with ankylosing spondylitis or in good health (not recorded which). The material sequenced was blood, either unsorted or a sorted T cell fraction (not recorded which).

CDR3 residues: CASSPTVLTSEQFF. CDR3 nucleotide sequence: TGCGCCAGCAGCCCCACCGTTCTCACTTCTGAGCAGTTCTTC. The rearrangement uses TRBV4-1 and TRBJ2-1; D remains ambiguous. The V end was cut by 4 bases, the J end by 9 bases, with 16 bases between. Germline CDR1 and CDR2: MGHRA and YSYEKL. The length of the CDR3 is 14 residues.